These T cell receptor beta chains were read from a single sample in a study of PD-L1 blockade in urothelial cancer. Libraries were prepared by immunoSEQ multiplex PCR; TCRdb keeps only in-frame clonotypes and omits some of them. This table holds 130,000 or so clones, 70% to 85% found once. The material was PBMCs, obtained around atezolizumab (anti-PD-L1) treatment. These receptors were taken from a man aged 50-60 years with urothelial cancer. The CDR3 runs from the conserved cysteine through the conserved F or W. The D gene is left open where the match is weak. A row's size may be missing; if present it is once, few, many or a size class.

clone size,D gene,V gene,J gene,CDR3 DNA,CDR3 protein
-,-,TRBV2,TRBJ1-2,TGTGCCAGCACCCCAGGGCCCTATGGCTACACCTTC,CASTPGPYGYTF
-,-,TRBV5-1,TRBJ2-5,TGCGCCAGCAGCTTGGAAGCAGGGCCCCAAGAGACCCAGTACTTC,CASSLEAGPQETQYF
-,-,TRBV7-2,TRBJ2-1,TGTGCCAGCAGCTTAGATTCCCAGGATCGGTTCTTC,CASSLDSQDRFF
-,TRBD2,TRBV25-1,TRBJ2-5,TGTGCCAGCCATTCAAGAAGGGGACTAGAGCAAGAGACCCAGTACTTC,CASHSRRGLEQETQYF
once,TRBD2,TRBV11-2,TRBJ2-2,TGTGCCAGCAGCTCCCTAGGGAGCGGGAGGGGGAACACCGGGGAGCTGTTTTTT,CASSSLGSGRGNTGELFF
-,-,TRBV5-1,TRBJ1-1,TGCGCCAGCACCGAGGGATCATCTACTGAAGCTTTCTTT,CASTEGSSTEAFF
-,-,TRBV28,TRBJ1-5,TGTGCCAGCAGTTTGGATGTCACAGTGATCCAGCCCCAGCATTTT,CASSLDVTVIQPQHF
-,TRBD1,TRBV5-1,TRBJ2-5,TGCGCCAGCAGCCGCGGGACAGGGGGCCGACGGGAGGAGACCCAGTACTTC,CASSRGTGGRREETQYF
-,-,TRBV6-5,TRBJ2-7,TGTGCCAGCAGCGGTTCGGAGGCCAGCTCCTACGAGCAGTACTTC,CASSGSEASSYEQYF
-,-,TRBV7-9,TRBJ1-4,TGTGCCACCACCCGGGGAACTAATGAAAAACTGTTTTTT,CATTRGTNEKLFF
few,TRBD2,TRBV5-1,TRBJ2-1,TGCGCCAGCAGCCCATTAGGGACTAGCGGGAGGGGCGTCAATGAGCAGTTCTTC,CASSPLGTSGRGVNEQFF
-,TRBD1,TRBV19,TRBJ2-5,TGTGCCAGTAGTGCCTACCGGGACAGATGGGAGACCCAGTACTTC,CASSAYRDRWETQYF
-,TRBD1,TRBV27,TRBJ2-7,TGTGCCAGCAGTCAAGGTCGGACAGGGGCCGAGCAGTACTTC,CASSQGRTGAEQYF
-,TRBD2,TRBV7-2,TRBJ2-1,TGTGCCAGCAGCTTAGGGGGGACTAGCGGGGACCAGGAGTTCTTC,CASSLGGTSGDQEFF
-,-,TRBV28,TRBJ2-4,TGTGCCAGCAGTTTACCGGCTTCAGGCAAAAACATTCAGTACTTC,CASSLPASGKNIQYF
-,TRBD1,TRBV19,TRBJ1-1,TGTGCCAGTAAGTACCGACAGGGTCGGGAGTACACTGAAGCTTTCTTT,CASKYRQGREYTEAFF
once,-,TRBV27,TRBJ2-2,TGTGCCAGCAGTTTTCGAGCCGGGGAGCTGTTTTTT,CASSFRAGELFF
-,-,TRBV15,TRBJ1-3,TGTGCCACCAGCAGAGTATCGGGAGCTGGAAACACCATATATTTT,CATSRVSGAGNTIYF
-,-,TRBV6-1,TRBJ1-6,TGTGCCAGCAGTGAGGGCCCCATGGGGCTTTCACCCCTCCACTTT,CASSEGPMGLSPLHF
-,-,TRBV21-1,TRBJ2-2,TGTGCCAGCAGCAGGGACCGGACAGGGAGGAACACCGGGGAGCTGTTTTTT,CASSRDRTGRNTGELFF
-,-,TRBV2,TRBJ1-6,TGTGCCAGCAGTGAAGCTGTAGTTGGGAGACCCCTCCACTTT,CASSEAVVGRPLHF
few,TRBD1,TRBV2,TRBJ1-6,TGTGCCAGCCTCCGGGACAGCACAACACCCCTCCACTTT,CASLRDSTTPLHF
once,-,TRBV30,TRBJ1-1,TGTGCCTGGAGTAAATATAAAGGGACTAACACTGAAGCTTTCTTT,CAWSKYKGTNTEAFF
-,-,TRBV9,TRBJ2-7,TGTGCCAGCAGCGTAGATCCGGAGGATCGCGAGCAGTACTTC,CASSVDPEDREQYF
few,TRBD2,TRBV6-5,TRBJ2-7,TGTGCCAGCCGGACTAGCGGTACCTACGAGCAGTACTTC,CASRTSGTYEQYF
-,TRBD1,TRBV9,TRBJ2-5,TGTGCCAGCAGCGTACGGGGACAGGGGACCATCAGACAAGAGACCCAGTACTTC,CASSVRGQGTIRQETQYF
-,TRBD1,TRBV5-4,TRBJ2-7,TGTGCCAGCAGCTTGGGAGGACAGGGATCCTACGAGCAGTACTTC,CASSLGGQGSYEQYF
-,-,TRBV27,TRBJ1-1,TGTGCCAGCAGTTTGATCGACAGAGACACTGAAGCTTTCTTT,CASSLIDRDTEAFF
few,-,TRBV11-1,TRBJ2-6,TGTGCCAGCAGGGGGCAACTTTCTGGGGCCAACGTCCTGACTTTC,CASRGQLSGANVLTF
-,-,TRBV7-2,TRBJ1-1,TGTGCCAGCAGCTTAGATGGATCCCGCGGCACTGAAGCTTTCTTT,CASSLDGSRGTEAFF
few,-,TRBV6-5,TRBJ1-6,TGTGCCAGCAGTGGCTCCAGGACAACAGGATCACCCCTCCACTTT,CASSGSRTTGSPLHF
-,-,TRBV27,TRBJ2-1,TGTGCCAGCAGTTACGGGACTCCCGGCCATGAGCAGTTCTTC,CASSYGTPGHEQFF
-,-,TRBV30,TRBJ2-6,TGTGCCTGGAGTGACAGCTCTGGGGCCAACGTCCTGACTTTC,CAWSDSSGANVLTF
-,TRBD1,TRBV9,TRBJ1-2,TGTGCCAGCAGCGGGTCTCGGACAGGGGGAAATGACTATGGCTACACCTTC,CASSGSRTGGNDYGYTF
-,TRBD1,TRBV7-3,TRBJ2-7,TGTGCCAGCAGCTCTTCGGGACAGGGCTACGACGAGCAGTACTTC,CASSSSGQGYDEQYF
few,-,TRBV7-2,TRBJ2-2,TGTGCCAGCAGCCATGACAGGATATACACCGGGGAGCTGTTTTTT,CASSHDRIYTGELFF
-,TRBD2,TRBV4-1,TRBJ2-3,TGCGCCAGCAGCCAAGATAATAGGGGACTAGCATCAGATACGCAGTATTTT,CASSQDNRGLASDTQYF
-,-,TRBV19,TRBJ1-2,TGTGCCAGTACCCCTTCGGGGGGCTATGGCTACACCTTC,CASTPSGGYGYTF
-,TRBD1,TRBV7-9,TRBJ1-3,TGTGCCAGCAGCTCGACTGGGCAGGGGGACGGAAACACCATATATTTT,CASSSTGQGDGNTIYF
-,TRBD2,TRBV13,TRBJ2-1,TGTGCCAGCAGCCACCGTAGCGGGAGATTTAATGAGCAGTTCTTC,CASSHRSGRFNEQFF
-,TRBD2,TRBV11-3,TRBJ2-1,TGTGCCAGCAGCTTACTTGGCGGGAGCTCTACCTACAATGAGCAGTTCTTC,CASSLLGGSSTYNEQFF
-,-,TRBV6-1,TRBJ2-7,TGTGCCAGCAGTGAAGCGCAATCGTCCGTTGGAGGGATAAACGAGCAGTACTTC,CASSEAQSSVGGINEQYF
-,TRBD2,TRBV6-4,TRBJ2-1,TGTGCCAGCAGTACTAGCGGGCCGGAGGGTGAGCAGTTCTTC,CASSTSGPEGEQFF
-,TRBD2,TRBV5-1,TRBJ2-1,TGCGCCAGCAGCTTTACTAGCGGGAGTCTCTACAATGAGCAGTTCTTC,CASSFTSGSLYNEQFF
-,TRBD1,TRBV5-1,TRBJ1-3,TGCGCCAGCAGCTTGGAACCGGGACAGTCCGCCCTGACTGGAAACACCATATATTTT,CASSLEPGQSALTGNTIYF
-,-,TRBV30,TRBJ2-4,TGTGCCTGGAGTGTAGACTGGAAGCCCCAAAACATTCAGTACTTC,CAWSVDWKPQNIQYF
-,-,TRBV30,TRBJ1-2,TGTGCCTGGGTTGGGCAGGATAACTATGGCTACACCTTC,CAWVGQDNYGYTF
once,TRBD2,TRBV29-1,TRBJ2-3,TGCAGTTTGACGGGACTAGCGTCCTCATCAGATACGCAGTATTTT,CSLTGLASSSDTQYF
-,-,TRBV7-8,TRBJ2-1,TGTGCCAGCAGCAAAAGGACTTTTGACAATGAGCAGTTCTTC,CASSKRTFDNEQFF
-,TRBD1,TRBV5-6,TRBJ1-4,TGTGCCAGCAGCCCACCGACAGGGGGTCCTAATGAAAAACTGTTTTTT,CASSPPTGGPNEKLFF
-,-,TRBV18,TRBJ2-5,TGTGCCAGCTCACCACCGTTTGGCGGGATGAGGTACCAAGAGACCCAGTACTTC,CASSPPFGGMRYQETQYF
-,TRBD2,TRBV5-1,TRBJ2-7,TGCGCCAGCAGCTTAGGGACTAGCGGGAGGGCCCACCAGCAAAAATACGAGCAGTACTTC,CASSLGTSGRAHQQKYEQYF
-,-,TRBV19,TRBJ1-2,TGTGCCAGTAGTCTGTGGGGCAGCCAGAACTATGGCTACACCTTC,CASSLWGSQNYGYTF
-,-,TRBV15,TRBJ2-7,TGTGCCACCAGCAGAGATCGAGCGAGGTACGAGCAGTACTTC,CATSRDRARYEQYF
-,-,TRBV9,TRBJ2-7,TGTGCCAGCAGCTTGACCTGGAGCTCCTACGAGCAGTACTTC,CASSLTWSSYEQYF